These 10 T cell receptor beta chains share one sample of origin, sequenced in a study of T-cell reconstitution after alpha-beta-depleted transplantation in children. Unique molecular identifiers tagged the TCRbeta library. TCRdb called the PCR reads again in MiXCR, with one record for every CDR3 protein. The data hold roughly 420,000 distinct CDR3 sequences, with 16% observed a single time. The sample here was PBMCs, mostly from graft donor cells, taken 360 days after TCRalphabeta/CD19-depleted stem cell transplant. Every receptor here comes from a boy under three years old who had a stem cell transplant for Wiskott-Aldrich syndrome, so the T cells may come from the graft donor.

V and J are TRBV7-8 and TRBJ2-3; tentative D call: TRBD2 (5 bases). The CDR3 extends over 17 amino acids. Trimming shortened V by 5 bases and J by 0 bases, and 18 bases separated the two germline ends. In germline, CDR1 is SGHVS, CDR2 FQNEAQ. The chain's CDR3 is CASSHSPRGRSTDTQYF. CDR3 nucleotide sequence: TGTGCCAGCAGCCACAGCCCCCGAGGGCGCAGCACAGATACGCAGTATTTT.

The V call is TRBV2, the J call TRBJ2-6, with D perhaps matching TRBD2 (7 bases). In germline, CDR1 is SNHLY, CDR2 FYNNEI. This CDR3 has 14 amino acids. Trimming took off 9 bases at V and 3 bases at J, with 12 bases between the two ends. The chain's CDR3 is CARGRGFGANVLTF. CDR3 coding DNA: TGTGCCAGGGGGAGGGGGTTTGGGGCCAACGTCCTGACTTTC.

This clonotype was seen only a few times. The chain links TRBV5-6 to TRBJ2-4, with D tentatively TRBD1 or TRBD2 (5 bases each). The germline V gene has CDR1 SGHDT and CDR2 YYEEEE. V was cut by 2 bases and J by 15 bases, with 15 bases left in between. This CDR3 contains 12 residues. The CDR3 DNA sequence: TGTGCCAGCAGCTTCCTGAGGGACGAATTGTACTTC. Its protein is CASSFLRDELYF.

This clonotype was picked up a small number of times. The chain has TRBV12-3 or TRBV12-4 and TRBJ2-7; 13 bases agree with TRBD2. J gave up 7 bases and V 6 bases, and 9 bases lay outside the gene matches. This CDR3 is built from 15 residues. This CDR3 is CASSGGLAGLREQYF. Here the CDR3 DNA reads TGTGCCAGCAGCGGGGGACTAGCGGGGCTACGGGAGCAGTACTTC.

This clonotype was picked up a small number of times. The chain uses TRBV27 and TRBJ2-7; 7 bases map to TRBD2. V gave up 4 bases and J gave up 0 bases; unmatched junction bases: 6. CDR3 length: 15 residues. Germline V lookup: CDR1 MNHEY, CDR2 SMNVEV (reference sequence). The CDR3 DNA follows: TGTGCCAGCAGTTCCCCGGGCGGGGGCTCCTACGAGCAGTACTTC. Translating gives CASSSPGGGSYEQYF.

The CDR3 region has the DNA TGTGCCAGCTCACCCAAGATGGACATTCAGTACTTC. It yields the protein CASSPKMDIQYF. V and J are TRBV18 and TRBJ2-4; D gene unclear. The V gene's germline CDR1 is KGHSH and CDR2 LQKENI. The germline V and J ends were trimmed by 3 bases and 8 bases, with 8 bases remaining between them. This CDR3 is 12 amino acids long. The full variable domain, in which reference TRBV18 and TRBJ2-4 provide the parts outside the CDR3, is NAGVMQNPRHLVRRRGQEARLRCSPMKGHSHVYWYRQLPEEGLKFMVYLQKENIIDESGMPKERFSAEFPKEGPSILRIQQVVRGDSAAYFCASSPKMDIQYFGAGTRLSVL.

The V and J genes are TRBV5-1 and TRBJ2-2; tentatively, D is TRBD1 (5 bases). V lost 5 bases to trimming and J lost 0 bases, with 11 bases between them. Per the germline V gene, CDR1 is SGHRS and CDR2 is YFSETQ. The CDR3 runs 15 residues. The CDR3 DNA follows: TGCGCCAGCAGGGGGCGTACCGCGAACACCGGGGAGCTGTTTTTT. Translating it yields CASRGRTANTGELFF.

This clonotype was detected ten times or more. The J gene is TRBJ2-7, the V gene TRBV5-1; D is possibly TRBD2 (6 bases). The CDR3 is 15 amino acids. The germline CDR1 and CDR2 sequences are SGHRS and YFSETQ. Trimming took off 2 bases at V and 1 base at J, with 13 bases between the two ends. CDR3 sequence reads: CASSFTGSRSYEQYF. As DNA, the CDR3 is TGCGCCAGCAGCTTTACCGGGAGCAGGTCCTACGAGCAGTACTTC.

This clonotype was counted many times. The CDR3 nucleotides read TGTGCCAGCAGCTACGGGACAGGGGGGATCTACGAGCAGTACTTC. Its translation: CASSYGTGGIYEQYF. J is TRBJ2-7 and V is TRBV7-7; 11 bases align to TRBD1. Germline V gene data show CDR1 as SSHAT and CDR2 as FNYEAQ (reference sequence). V dropped 4 bases and J dropped 3; count of bases not matched to a gene: 5. The CDR3 has 15 amino acids.

There are a few counts of this clonotype. The V call is TRBV12-3 or TRBV12-4, the J call TRBJ2-7, with D possibly TRBD1 on 6 matching bases. The CDR3 extends over 16 amino acids. Between the trimmed V and J ends, which lost 8 bases and 2 bases, there was a span of 22 bases. CDR3 in DNA: TGTGCCAGCTCTCAGCCTTCGACAGGAGGCCCCTACGAGCAGTACTTC. Protein sequence: CASSQPSTGGPYEQYF.